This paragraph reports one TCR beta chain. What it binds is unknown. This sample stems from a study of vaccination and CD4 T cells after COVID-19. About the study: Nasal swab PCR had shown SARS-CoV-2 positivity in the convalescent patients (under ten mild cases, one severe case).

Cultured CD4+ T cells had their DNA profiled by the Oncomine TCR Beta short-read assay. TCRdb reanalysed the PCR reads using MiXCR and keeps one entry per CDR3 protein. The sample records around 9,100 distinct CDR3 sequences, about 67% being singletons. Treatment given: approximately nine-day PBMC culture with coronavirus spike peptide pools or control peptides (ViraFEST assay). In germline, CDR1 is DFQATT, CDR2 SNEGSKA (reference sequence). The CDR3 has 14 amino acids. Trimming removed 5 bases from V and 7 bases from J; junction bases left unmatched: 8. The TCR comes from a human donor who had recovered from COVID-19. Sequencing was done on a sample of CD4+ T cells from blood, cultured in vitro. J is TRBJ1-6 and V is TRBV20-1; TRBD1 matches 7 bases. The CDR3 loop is CSACDQQGNSPLHF. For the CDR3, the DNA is TGCAGTGCTTGCGACCAACAGGGGAATTCACCCCTCCACTTT.